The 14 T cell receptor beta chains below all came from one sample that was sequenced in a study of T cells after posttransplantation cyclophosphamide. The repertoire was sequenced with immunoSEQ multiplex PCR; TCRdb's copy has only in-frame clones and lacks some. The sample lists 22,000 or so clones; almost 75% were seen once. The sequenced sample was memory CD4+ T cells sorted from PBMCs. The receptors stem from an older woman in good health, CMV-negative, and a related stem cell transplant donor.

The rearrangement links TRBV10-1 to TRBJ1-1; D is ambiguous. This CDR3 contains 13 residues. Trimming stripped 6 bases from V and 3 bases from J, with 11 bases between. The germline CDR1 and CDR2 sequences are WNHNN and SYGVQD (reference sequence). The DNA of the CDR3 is TGCGCCAGCAGGGGCCCTCGCCACACTGAAGCTTTCTTT. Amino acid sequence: CASRGPRHTEAFF.

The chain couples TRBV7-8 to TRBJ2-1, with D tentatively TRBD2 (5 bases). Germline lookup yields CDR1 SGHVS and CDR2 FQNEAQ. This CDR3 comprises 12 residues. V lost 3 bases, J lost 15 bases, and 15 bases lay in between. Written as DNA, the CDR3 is TGTGCCAGCAGCTTCGACTTCGGACGGGGGTTCTTC. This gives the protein CASSFDFGRGFF.

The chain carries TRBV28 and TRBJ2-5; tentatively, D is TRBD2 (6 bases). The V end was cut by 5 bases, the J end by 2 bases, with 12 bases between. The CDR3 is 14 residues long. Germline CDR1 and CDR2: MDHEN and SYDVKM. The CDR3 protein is CASSKGGRQETQYF. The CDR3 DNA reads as TGTGCCAGCAGTAAAGGAGGGAGGCAAGAGACCCAGTACTTC.

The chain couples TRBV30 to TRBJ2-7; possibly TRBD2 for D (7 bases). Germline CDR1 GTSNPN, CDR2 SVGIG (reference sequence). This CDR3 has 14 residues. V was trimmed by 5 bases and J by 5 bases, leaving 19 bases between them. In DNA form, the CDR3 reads TGTGCCTGGGAGGGAGGGGGGGCAGCCAACGAGCAGTACTTC. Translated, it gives CAWEGGGAANEQYF. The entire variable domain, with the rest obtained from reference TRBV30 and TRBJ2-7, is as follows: SQTIHQWPATLVQPVGSPLSLECTVEGTSNPNLYWYRQAAGRGLQLLFYSVGIGQISSEVPQNLSASRPQDRQFILSSKKLLLSDSGFYLCAWEGGGAANEQYFGPGTRLTVT.

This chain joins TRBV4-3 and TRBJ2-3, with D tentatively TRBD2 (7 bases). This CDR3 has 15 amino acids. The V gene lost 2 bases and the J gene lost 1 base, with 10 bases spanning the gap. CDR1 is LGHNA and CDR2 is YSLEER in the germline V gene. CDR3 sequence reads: CASSQRGGGTDTQYF. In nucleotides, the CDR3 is TGCGCCAGCAGCCAAAGGGGGGGCGGCACAGATACGCAGTATTTT.

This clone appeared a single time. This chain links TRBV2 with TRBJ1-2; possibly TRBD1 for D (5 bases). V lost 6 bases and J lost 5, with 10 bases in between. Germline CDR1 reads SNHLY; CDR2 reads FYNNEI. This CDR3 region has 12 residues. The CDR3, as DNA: TGTGCCAGCAGAAAACAGGATTATGGCTACACCTTC. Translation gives CASRKQDYGYTF. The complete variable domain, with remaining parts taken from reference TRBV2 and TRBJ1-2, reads EPEVTQTPSHQVTQMGQEVILRCVPISNHLYFYWYRQILGQKVEFLVSFYNNEISEKSEIFDDQFSVERPDGSNFTLKIRSTKLEDSAMYFCASRKQDYGYTFGSGTRLTVV.

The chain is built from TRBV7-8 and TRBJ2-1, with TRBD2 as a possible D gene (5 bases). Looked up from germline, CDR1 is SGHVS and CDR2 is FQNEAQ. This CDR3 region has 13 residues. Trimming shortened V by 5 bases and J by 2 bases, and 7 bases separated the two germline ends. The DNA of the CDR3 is TGTGCCAGCAGCGGGAGAGCCTACAATGAGCAGTTCTTC. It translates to CASSGRAYNEQFF. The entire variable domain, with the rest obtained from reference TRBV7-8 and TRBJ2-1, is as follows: GAGVSQSPRYKVAKRGQDVALRCDPISGHVSLFWYQQALGQGPEFLTYFQNEAQLDKSGLPSDRFFAERPEGSVSTLKIQRTQQEDSAVYLCASSGRAYNEQFFGPGTRLTVL.

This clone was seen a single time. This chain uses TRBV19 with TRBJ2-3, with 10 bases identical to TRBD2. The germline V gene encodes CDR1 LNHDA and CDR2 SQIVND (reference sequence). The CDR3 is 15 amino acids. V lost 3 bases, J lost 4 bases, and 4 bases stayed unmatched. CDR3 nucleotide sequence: TGTGCCAGTAGTATTCTAGCGGGAGAAGCAGATACGCAGTATTTT. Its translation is CASSILAGEADTQYF.

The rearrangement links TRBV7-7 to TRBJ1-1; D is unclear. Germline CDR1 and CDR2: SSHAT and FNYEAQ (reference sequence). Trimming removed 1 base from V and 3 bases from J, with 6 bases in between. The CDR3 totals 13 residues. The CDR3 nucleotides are TGTGCCAGCAGCTTAGGGACTGACACTGAAGCTTTCTTT. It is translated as CASSLGTDTEAFF.

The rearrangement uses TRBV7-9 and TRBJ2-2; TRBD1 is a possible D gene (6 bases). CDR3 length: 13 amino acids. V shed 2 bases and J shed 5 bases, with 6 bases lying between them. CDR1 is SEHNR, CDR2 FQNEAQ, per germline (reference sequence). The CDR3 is CASSLRGTGELFF. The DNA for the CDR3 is TGTGCCAGCAGCTTAAGGGGGACCGGGGAGCTGTTTTTT.

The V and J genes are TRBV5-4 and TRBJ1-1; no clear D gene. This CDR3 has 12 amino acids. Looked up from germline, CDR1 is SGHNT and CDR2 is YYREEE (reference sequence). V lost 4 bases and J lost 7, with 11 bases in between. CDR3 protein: CASSPFGGEAFF. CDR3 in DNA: TGTGCCAGCAGCCCCTTCGGAGGTGAAGCTTTCTTT.

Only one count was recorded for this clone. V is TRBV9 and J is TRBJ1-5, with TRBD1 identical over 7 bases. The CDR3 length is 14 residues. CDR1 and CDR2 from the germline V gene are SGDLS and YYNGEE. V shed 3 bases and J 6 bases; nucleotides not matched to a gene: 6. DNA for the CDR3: TGTGCCAGCAGCGGTGGGACAGTCAGTCAGCCCCAGCATTTT. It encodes CASSGGTVSQPQHF.

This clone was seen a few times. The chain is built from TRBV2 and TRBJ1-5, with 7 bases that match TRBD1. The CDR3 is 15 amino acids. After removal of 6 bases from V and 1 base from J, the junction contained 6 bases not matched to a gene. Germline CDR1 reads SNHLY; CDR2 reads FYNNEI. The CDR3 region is CASSLQGTSNQPQHF. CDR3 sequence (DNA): TGTGCCAGCAGCCTACAGGGGACAAGCAATCAGCCCCAGCATTTT.

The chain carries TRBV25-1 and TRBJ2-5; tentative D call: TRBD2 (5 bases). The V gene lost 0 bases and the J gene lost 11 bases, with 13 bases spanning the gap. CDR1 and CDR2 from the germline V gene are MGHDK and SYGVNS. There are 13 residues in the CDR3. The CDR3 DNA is TGTGCCAGCAGTGAATATTCCGGGAAAGAGCAGTACTTC. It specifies CASSEYSGKEQYF. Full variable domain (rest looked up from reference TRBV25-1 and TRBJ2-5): EADIYQTPRYLVIGTGKKITLECSQTMGHDKMYWYQQDPGMELHLIHYSYGVNSTEKGDLSSESTVSRIRTEHFPLTLESARPSHTSQYLCASSEYSGKEQYFGPGTRLLVL.